This TCR beta chain is drawn from a study of CXCR3-negative and CXCR3-positive naive CD8 T cells. Study outcomes and limitations: The study found CXCR3 expression partially decreased after cryopreservation and ran most assays on fresh PBMCs.

About this clonotype itself: Its antigen remains unknown.

Investigators sorted each CD8+ T cell subset in triplicate, taking around 330,000 cells each time. The CDR3 runs 15 residues. Germline V lookup: CDR1 SGHTA, CDR2 FQGTGA. TRB cDNA was prepared as libraries by UMI-labeled 5' RACE. Each CDR3 protein gets one entry in TCRdb, which reprocessed the 5' RACE reads and gives no DNA. The sample shows about 57,000 distinct CDR3 sequences, and around a quarter sits with its ten largest clones. Sequenced sample: memory CD8+ T cells from blood. This receptor was obtained from a human donor in good health. Some clones in this sample may be carry-over from other donors' samples. The rearrangement joins TRBV7-3 to TRBJ2-1; TCRdb designates TRBD2, a call that cannot be tested without DNA. The chain's CDR3 is CASSLGLASNNEQFF.